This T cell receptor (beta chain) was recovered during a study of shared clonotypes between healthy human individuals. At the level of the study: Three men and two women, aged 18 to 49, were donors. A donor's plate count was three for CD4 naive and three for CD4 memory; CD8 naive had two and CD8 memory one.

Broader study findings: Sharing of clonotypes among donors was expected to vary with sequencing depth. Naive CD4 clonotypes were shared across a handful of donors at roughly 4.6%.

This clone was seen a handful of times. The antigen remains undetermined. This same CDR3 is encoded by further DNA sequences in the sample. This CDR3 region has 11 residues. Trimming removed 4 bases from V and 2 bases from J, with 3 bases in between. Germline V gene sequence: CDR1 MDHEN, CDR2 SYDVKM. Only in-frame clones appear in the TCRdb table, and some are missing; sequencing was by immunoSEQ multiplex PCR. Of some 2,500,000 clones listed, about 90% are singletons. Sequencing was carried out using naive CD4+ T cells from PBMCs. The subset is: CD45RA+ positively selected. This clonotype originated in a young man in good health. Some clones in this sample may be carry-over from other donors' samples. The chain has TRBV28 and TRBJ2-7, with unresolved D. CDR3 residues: CASSSPYEQYF. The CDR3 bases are TGTGCCAGCAGTTCACCCTACGAGCAGTACTTC.